Below, 10 T cell receptor beta chains from the same sample are listed, as sequenced in a study of T-cell memory formation after mild COVID-19 (dated by TCRdb to the early 2020s). Libraries were built with 5' RACE. The instrument was an Illumina NovaSeq 6000. In TCRdb, the public reads were trimmed at Q25 with fastp and aligned with MiXCR, with productive beta chains retained. Each entry merges the rows of one CDR3 protein and shows their most common DNA and genes. Counted in this sample were hundreds of thousands of distinct CDR3 sequences; roughly 21% of them appeared once. The ten largest make up around 8.4% of the sample. Sequencing was done on a sample of PBMCs or a T cell subset sorted from them (not recorded which). The source is an adult woman who had mild COVID-19 (a few samples of this study predate the infection). The sample titles of this study are shuffled in the database, so cell type and time point are left out; the donor was told from shared clones.

This clonotype has a handful of counts. J is TRBJ1-2 and V is TRBV7-9; no definite D call. Germline-derived CDR1 and CDR2 are SEHNR and FQNEAQ (reference sequence). This CDR3 has 16 amino acids. V was trimmed by 4 bases and J by 6 bases, leaving 21 bases between them. This CDR3 is CASSSHHLGFAHGYTF. CDR3 nucleotide sequence: TGTGCCAGCAGCTCTCACCACCTCGGGTTCGCACATGGCTACACCTTC.

The chain is built from TRBV4-3 and TRBJ2-2, with D uncertain. The germline CDR1 and CDR2 sequences are LGHNA and YSLEER. CDR3 size: 16 residues. V lost 0 bases, J lost 6 bases, and 14 bases lay in between. The CDR3 DNA follows: TGCGCCAGCAGCCAAGATTGGAGTAAACGGGCCGGGGAGCTGTTTTTT. It encodes CASSQDWSKRAGELFF.

The rearrangement uses TRBV24-1 and TRBJ2-1, with 8 bases aligning to TRBD1. V trimming: 7 bases; J trimming: 6 bases; junction bases outside the gene matches: 4. The CDR3 loop spans 13 amino acids. Germline CDR1 reads KGHDR; CDR2 reads SFDVKD. The CDR3 is CATRLTGVNEQFF. The CDR3 region has the DNA TGTGCCACCAGATTGACAGGGGTCAATGAGCAGTTCTTC.

This chain links TRBV6-5 with TRBJ1-5; a possible D gene is TRBD1 (6 bases). V was cut by 4 bases and J by 2 bases, with 12 bases left in between. CDR3 length equals 15 residues. The V gene's germline CDR1 is MNHEY and CDR2 SVGAGI. The CDR3 spells CASSSQGSGNQPQHF. The CDR3 bases are TGTGCCAGCAGTTCTCAGGGGTCGGGCAATCAGCCCCAGCATTTT.

This clonotype was picked up a small number of times. The chain employs TRBV5-1 and TRBJ2-5, with D unresolved. The CDR3 length is 14 residues. In germline, CDR1 is SGHRS, CDR2 YFSETQ. The V end was cut by 0 bases, the J end by 4 bases, with 10 bases between. In DNA form, the CDR3 reads TGCGCCAGCAGCTTGGCCCCTGGGCGAGAGACCCAGTACTTC. Translated: CASSLAPGRETQYF.

J is TRBJ2-3 and V is TRBV24-1; no definite D call. CDR1 and CDR2 (germline): KGHDR, SFDVKD. The V end was cut by 0 bases, the J end by 5 bases, with 14 bases between. CDR3 length: 16 residues. For the CDR3, the DNA is TGTGCCACCAGTGATTTGGGGCTGGGGTTAGGAGATACGCAGTATTTT. Translation: CATSDLGLGLGDTQYF.

J is TRBJ1-2 and V is TRBV29-1; 9 bases align to TRBD1. The J segment lost 8 bases and the V segment lost 6 bases, leaving 10 bases of the junction unmatched. Looked up from germline, CDR1 is SQVTM and CDR2 is ANQGSEA. The CDR3 consists of 13 residues. The CDR3 DNA reads TGCAGCGTCGAACTACAGGGGGCGCGGGGCTACACCTTC. The encoded protein is CSVELQGARGYTF.

The V and J genes are TRBV3-1 and TRBJ1-5; tentatively, D is TRBD1 (5 bases). Germline V gene lookup returns CDR1 LGHDT and CDR2 YNNKEL (reference sequence). Deletions cut 4 bases from V and 7 bases from J, with 11 bases between. The CDR3 runs 13 residues. CDR3 in amino acids: CASSRGTIQPQHF. As DNA, the CDR3 is TGTGCCAGCAGCCGAGGGACGATCCAGCCCCAGCATTTT.

This chain connects TRBV6-5 to TRBJ2-5; 11 bases are a match to TRBD1. The trim removed 9 bases at V and 4 bases at J, leaving 7 bases unmatched. The CDR3 is made up of 14 amino acids. Germline V CDR1 and CDR2: MNHEY, SVGAGI. The CDR3 spells CASYGTGGAETQYF. The DNA for the CDR3 is TGTGCCAGTTATGGGACAGGGGGGGCAGAGACCCAGTACTTC.

This clonotype appeared a few times. The rearrangement links TRBV20-1 to TRBJ2-7; no definite D call. Trimming stripped 5 bases from V and 4 bases from J, with 24 bases between. The CDR3 extends over 16 amino acids. CDR1 and CDR2 (germline): DFQATT, SNEGSKA (reference sequence). The CDR3 sequence is CSAPPPGRSASYEQYF. The DNA of the CDR3 is TGCAGTGCTCCTCCTCCGGGCCGCAGCGCCTCGTACGAGCAGTACTTC.